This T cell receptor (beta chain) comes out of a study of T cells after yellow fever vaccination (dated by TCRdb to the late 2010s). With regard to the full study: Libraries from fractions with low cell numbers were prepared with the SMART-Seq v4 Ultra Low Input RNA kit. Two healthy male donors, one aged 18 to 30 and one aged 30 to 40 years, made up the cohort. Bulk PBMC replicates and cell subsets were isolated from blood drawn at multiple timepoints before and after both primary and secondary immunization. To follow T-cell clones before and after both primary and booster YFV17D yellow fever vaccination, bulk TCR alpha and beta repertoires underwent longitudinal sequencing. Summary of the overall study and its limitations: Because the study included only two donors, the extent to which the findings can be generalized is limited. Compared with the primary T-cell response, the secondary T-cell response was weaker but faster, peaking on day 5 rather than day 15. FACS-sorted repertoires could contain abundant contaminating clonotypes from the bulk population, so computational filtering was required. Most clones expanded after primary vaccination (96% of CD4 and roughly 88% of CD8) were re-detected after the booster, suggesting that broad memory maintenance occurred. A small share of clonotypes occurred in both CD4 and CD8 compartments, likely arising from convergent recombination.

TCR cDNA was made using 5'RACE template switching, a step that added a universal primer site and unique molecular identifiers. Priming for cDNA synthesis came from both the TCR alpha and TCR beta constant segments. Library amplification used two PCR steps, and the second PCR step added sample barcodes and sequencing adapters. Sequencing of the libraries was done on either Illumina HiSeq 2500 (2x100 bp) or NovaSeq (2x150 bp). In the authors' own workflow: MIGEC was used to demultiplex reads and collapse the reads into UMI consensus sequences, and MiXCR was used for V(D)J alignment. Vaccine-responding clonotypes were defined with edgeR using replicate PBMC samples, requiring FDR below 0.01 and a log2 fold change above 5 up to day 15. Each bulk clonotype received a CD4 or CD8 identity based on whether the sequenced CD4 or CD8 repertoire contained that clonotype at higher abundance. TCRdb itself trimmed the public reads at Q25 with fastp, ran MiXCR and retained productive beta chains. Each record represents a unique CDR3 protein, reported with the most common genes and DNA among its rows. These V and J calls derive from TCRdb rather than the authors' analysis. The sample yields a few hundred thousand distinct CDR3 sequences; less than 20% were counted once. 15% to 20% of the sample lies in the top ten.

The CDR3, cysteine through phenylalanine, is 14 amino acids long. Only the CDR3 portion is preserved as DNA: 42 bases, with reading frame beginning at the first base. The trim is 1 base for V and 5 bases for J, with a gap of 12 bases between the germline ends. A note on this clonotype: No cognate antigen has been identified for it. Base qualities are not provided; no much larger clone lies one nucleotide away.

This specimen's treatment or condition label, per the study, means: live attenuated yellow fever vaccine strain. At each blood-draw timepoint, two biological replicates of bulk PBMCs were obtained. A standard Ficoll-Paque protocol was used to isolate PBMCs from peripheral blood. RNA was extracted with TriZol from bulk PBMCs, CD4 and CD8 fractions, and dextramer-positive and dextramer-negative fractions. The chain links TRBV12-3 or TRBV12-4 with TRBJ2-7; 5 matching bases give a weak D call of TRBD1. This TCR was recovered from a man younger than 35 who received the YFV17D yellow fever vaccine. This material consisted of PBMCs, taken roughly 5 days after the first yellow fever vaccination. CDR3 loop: CASSLGQGVHEQYF. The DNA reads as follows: TGTGCCAGCAGTTTAGGGCAGGGTGTCCACGAGCAGTACTTC.